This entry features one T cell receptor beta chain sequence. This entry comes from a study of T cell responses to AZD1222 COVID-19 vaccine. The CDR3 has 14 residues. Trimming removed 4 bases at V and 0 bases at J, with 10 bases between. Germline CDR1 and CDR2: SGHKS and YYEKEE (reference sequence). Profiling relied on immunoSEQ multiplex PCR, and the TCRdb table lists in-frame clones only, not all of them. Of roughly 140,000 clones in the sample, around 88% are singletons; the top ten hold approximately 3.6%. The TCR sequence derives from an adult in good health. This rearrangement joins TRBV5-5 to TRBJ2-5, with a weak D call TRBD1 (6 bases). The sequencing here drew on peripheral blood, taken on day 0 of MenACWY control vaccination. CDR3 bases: TGTGCCAGCAGCCCAACAGGGTACCAAGAGACCCAGTACTTC. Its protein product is CASSPTGYQETQYF.